The following is a T cell receptor (beta chain) sequence with its context. The authors' processing: Reference gene primer amplification gave estimated nucleated cell counts. TCRdb's copy holds only in-frame clones and misses some; the assay was immunoSEQ multiplex PCR. The V and J calls and the clone size are those of that table, but D and trimming were determined from the DNA. The repertoire holds approximately 66,000 clones, around 87% seen once, with about 6.8% in the top ten. These data come from a study of blood T cell repertoires in COVID-19. Study at large: The samples span acute and convalescent COVID-19 from the United States, Italy and Spain.

Trimming removed 5 bases from V and 4 bases from J; junction bases left unmatched: 7. Germline V gene data show CDR1 as SGHRS and CDR2 as YFSETQ. This CDR3 is built from 14 residues. Sequenced sample: peripheral blood. The receptor was isolated from a man aged 60 to 75 with acute or convalescent COVID-19. The chain is built from TRBV5-1 and TRBJ2-5, with 8 bases identical to TRBD1. This CDR3 reads CASSNGQGRETQYF. The DNA for the CDR3 is TGCGCCAGCAGTAATGGACAGGGCCGAGAGACCCAGTACTTC.